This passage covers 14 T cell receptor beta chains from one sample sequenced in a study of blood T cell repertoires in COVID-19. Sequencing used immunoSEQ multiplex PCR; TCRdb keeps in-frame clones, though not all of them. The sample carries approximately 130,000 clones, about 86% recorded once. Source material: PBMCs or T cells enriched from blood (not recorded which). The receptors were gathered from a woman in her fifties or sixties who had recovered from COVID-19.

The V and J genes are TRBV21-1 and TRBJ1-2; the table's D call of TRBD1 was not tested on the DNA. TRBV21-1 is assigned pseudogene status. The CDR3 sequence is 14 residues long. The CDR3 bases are TGTGCCAGCAGCAAGAAGGGGGCAGCAGATGGCTACACCTTC. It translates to CASSKKGAADGYTF.

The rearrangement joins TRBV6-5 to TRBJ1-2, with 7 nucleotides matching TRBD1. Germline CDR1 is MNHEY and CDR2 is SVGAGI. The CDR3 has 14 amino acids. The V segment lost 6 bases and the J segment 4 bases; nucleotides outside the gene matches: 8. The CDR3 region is CASRPPDRIYGYTF. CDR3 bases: TGTGCCAGCAGACCGCCGGACAGGATCTATGGCTACACCTTC.

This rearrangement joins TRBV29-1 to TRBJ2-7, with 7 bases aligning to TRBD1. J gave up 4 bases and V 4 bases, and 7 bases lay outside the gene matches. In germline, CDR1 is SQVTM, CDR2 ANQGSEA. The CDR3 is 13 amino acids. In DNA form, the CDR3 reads TGCAGCGTTGGTAGTAGGGACAGTTACGAGCAGTACTTC. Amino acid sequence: CSVGSRDSYEQYF.

CDR3 in DNA: TGTGCCAGCAGCTTTAGCGTGGGGGAGACCCAGTACTTC. Its protein product is CASSFSVGETQYF. The chain joins TRBV11-3 to TRBJ2-5, with a possible D match to TRBD2 (5 bases). This CDR3 is built from 13 residues. V dropped 3 bases and J dropped 5 bases, with 10 bases sitting between them. CDR1 is SGHNT, CDR2 YENEEA, per germline. The variable domain in full, completed from reference TRBV11-3 and TRBJ2-5, reads EAGVVQSPRYKIIEKKQPVAFWCNPISGHNTLYWYLQNLGQGPELLIRYENEEAVDDSQLPKDRFSAERLKGVDSTLKIQPAELGDSAVYLCASSFSVGETQYFGPGTRLLVL.

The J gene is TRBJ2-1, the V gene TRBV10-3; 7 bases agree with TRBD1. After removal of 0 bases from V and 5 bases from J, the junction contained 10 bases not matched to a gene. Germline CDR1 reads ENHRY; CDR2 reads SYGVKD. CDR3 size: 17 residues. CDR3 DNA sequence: TGTGCCATCAGTGAGTCAAGTCCGGACAGGCCCGACAATGAGCAGTTCTTC. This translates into CAISESSPDRPDNEQFF.

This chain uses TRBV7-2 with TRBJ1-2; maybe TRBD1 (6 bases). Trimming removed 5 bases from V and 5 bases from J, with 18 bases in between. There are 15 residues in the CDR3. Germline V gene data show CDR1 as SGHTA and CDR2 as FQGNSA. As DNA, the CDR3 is TGTGCCAGCAGCCCCCCCGGGGGGCAAGTTTATGGCTACACCTTC. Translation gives CASSPPGGQVYGYTF.

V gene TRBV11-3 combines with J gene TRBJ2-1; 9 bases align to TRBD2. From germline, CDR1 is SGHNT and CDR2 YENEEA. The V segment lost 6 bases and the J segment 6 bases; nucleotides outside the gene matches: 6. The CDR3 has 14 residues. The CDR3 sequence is CASSETSGRNEQFF. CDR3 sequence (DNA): TGTGCCAGCAGTGAGACTAGCGGACGCAATGAGCAGTTCTTC. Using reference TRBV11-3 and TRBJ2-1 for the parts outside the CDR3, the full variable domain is EAGVVQSPRYKIIEKKQPVAFWCNPISGHNTLYWYLQNLGQGPELLIRYENEEAVDDSQLPKDRFSAERLKGVDSTLKIQPAELGDSAVYLCASSETSGRNEQFFGPGTRLTVL.

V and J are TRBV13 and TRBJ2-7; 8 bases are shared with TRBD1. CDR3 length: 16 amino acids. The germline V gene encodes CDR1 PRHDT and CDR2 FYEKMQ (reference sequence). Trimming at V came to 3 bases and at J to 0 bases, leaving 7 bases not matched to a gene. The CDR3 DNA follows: TGTGCCAGCAGCTTCCCCGGACAGGGACCCTCCTACGAGCAGTACTTC. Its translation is CASSFPGQGPSYEQYF.

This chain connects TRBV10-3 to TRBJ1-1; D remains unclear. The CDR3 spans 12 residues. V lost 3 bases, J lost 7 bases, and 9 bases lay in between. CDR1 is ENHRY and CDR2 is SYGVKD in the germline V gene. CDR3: CAISDSRVEAFF. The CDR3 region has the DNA TGTGCCATCAGTGACTCGAGGGTTGAAGCTTTCTTT.

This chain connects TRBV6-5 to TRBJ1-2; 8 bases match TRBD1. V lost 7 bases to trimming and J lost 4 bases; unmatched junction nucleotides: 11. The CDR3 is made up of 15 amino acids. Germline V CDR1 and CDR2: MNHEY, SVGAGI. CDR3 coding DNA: TGTGCCAGCACCAAGGACAGGGAAAAGGTCTATGGCTACACCTTC. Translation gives CASTKDREKVYGYTF.

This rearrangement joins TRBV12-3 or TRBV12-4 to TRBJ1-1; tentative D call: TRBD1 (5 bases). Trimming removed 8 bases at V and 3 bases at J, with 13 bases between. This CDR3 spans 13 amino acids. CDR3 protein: CASLTGGDTEAFF. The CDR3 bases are TGTGCCAGCCTAACTGGGGGGGACACTGAAGCTTTCTTT.

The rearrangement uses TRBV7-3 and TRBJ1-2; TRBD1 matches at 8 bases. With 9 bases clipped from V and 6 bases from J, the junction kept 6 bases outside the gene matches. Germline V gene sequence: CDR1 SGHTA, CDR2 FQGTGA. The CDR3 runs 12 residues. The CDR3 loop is CASGDRGNGYTF. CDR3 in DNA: TGTGCCAGTGGAGACAGGGGAAATGGCTACACCTTC.

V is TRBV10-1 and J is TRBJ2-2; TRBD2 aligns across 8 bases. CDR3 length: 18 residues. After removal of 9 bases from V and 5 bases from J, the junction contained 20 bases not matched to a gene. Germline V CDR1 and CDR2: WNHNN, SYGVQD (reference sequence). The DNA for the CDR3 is TGCGCCAGTACGAATCCACGAACTAGCGGAAGACTAACCGGGGAGCTGTTTTTT. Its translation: CASTNPRTSGRLTGELFF.

In DNA, the CDR3 is TGTGCCAGCAGTTTAACACTAGCGGGGGGCGAGACCCAGTACTTC. Amino acid sequence: CASSLTLAGGETQYF. The chain recombines TRBV6-5 with TRBJ2-5; 12 bases fit TRBD2. The CDR3 extends over 15 amino acids. In germline, CDR1 is MNHEY, CDR2 SVGAGI. V gave up 4 bases and J gave up 5 bases; unmatched junction bases: 5.